A single sample gave rise to the 25 T cell receptor beta chains below, sequenced in a study of T cell responses to AZD1222 COVID-19 vaccine. Produced via immunoSEQ multiplex PCR; TCRdb's table is partial and in-frame only. Of around 110,000 clones listed, more than 85% are singletons. The source material was peripheral blood, sampled on day 0 of AZD1222 vaccination. Source of these receptors: an adult in good health.

The rearrangement uses TRBV7-9 and TRBJ2-7; D ambiguous. This CDR3 spans 14 amino acids. CDR1 is SEHNR and CDR2 is FQNEAQ in the germline V gene (reference sequence). V dropped 3 bases and J dropped 4 bases, with 13 bases sitting between them. CDR3 nucleotides: TGTGCCAGCAGCTTGACCTTAATCGATTACGAGCAGTACTTC. Its translation: CASSLTLIDYEQYF.

The chain employs TRBV15 and TRBJ1-2; possible D gene TRBD1, 6 bases. The CDR3 spans 14 residues. Trimming removed 0 bases at V and 6 bases at J, with 11 bases between. CDR1 is LNHNV and CDR2 is YYDKDF in the germline V gene (reference sequence). The CDR3: CATSRDRGTNGYTF. Here the CDR3 DNA reads TGTGCCACCAGCAGAGATCGTGGGACAAATGGCTACACCTTC.

V is TRBV27 and J is TRBJ2-3, with TRBD2 identical over 12 bases. Germline V gene data show CDR1 as MNHEY and CDR2 as SMNVEV (reference sequence). The V segment lost 7 bases and the J segment 10 bases; nucleotides outside the gene matches: 6. The CDR3 covers 13 residues. This chain's CDR3 is CASTTSGRTAQYF. DNA of the CDR3: TGTGCCAGCACCACTAGCGGGAGGACGGCGCAGTATTTT.

Here the CDR3 reads CASSLAPHGEQFF. CDR3 DNA sequence: TGTGCCAGCAGCTTAGCCCCACACGGTGAGCAGTTCTTC. The gene calls are TRBV7-6 and TRBJ2-1; D remains unclear. Germline loops: CDR1 SGHVS, CDR2 FNYEAQ. The V end lost 0 bases, the J end lost 9 bases, and 9 bases lay between the germline ends. This CDR3 is built from 13 residues.

This clone was recorded only once. The V call is TRBV24-1, the J call TRBJ1-4; a possible D gene is TRBD1 (6 bases). In germline, CDR1 is KGHDR, CDR2 SFDVKD. The V end lost 3 bases, the J end lost 10 bases, and 14 bases lay between the germline ends. This CDR3 is built from 14 residues. The CDR3, as DNA: TGTGCCACCAGTGATGGGGACACCGGGGGAAAACTGTTTTTT. This translates into CATSDGDTGGKLFF.

The rearrangement uses TRBV4-1 and TRBJ2-7, with a possible D match to TRBD2 (5 bases). V shed 0 bases and J shed 0 bases, with 18 bases lying between them. The CDR3 has 18 amino acids. Germline V CDR1 and CDR2: MGHRA, YSYEKL. The CDR3 DNA reads TGCGCCAGCAGCCAAGACGCTCCGACTTCACTAGGCTCCTACGAGCAGTACTTC. This codes for CASSQDAPTSLGSYEQYF.

The chain uses TRBV20-1 and TRBJ2-2; D gene ambiguous. Germline V lookup: CDR1 DFQATT, CDR2 SNEGSKA (reference sequence). The CDR3 runs to 13 residues. Trimming removed 3 bases at V and 0 bases at J, with 5 bases between. The CDR3 DNA sequence: TGCAGTGCTAGTAGGCCGAACACCGGGGAGCTGTTTTTT. Translating it yields CSASRPNTGELFF.

This clone was seen a handful of times. The chain links TRBV19 to TRBJ2-5, with a weak D call TRBD2 (5 bases). The germline V and J ends were trimmed by 3 bases and 4 bases, with 9 bases remaining between them. Germline lookup yields CDR1 LNHDA and CDR2 SQIVND (reference sequence). The CDR3 length is 13 residues. The CDR3 region is CASSMREGETQYF. The DNA of the CDR3 is TGTGCCAGTAGTATGAGGGAAGGAGAGACCCAGTACTTC.

The gene calls are TRBV3-1 (or the pseudogene TRBV3-2) and TRBJ2-3; no firm D call. This CDR3 contains 16 residues. Between the trimmed V and J ends, which lost 6 bases and 0 bases, there was a span of 16 bases. Germline CDR1 is LGHDT and CDR2 is YNNKEL (reference sequence). CDR3 amino acids: CASSFRSAVSTDTQYF. CDR3 in DNA: TGTGCCAGCAGTTTCAGGAGCGCGGTTAGCACAGATACGCAGTATTTT.

The rearrangement uses TRBV30 and TRBJ2-7; D possibly corresponds to TRBD1 (6 bases). V lost 2 bases and J lost 6, with 20 bases in between. The length of the CDR3 is 15 residues. Germline V gives CDR1 GTSNPN, CDR2 SVGIG (reference sequence). The CDR3: CAWSNLGARMGEQYF. CDR3 nucleotides: TGTGCCTGGAGTAACCTGGGGGCTAGGATGGGCGAGCAGTACTTC. The full variable domain, rest sourced from reference TRBV30 and TRBJ2-7, is SQTIHQWPATLVQPVGSPLSLECTVEGTSNPNLYWYRQAAGRGLQLLFYSVGIGQISSEVPQNLSASRPQDRQFILSSKKLLLSDSGFYLCAWSNLGARMGEQYFGPGTRLTVT.

As concerns this clone: The CDR3 end shows no conserved phenylalanine or tryptophan, and so a read error is likely. The DNA is left out, because the CDR3 cannot be placed on it with certainty; the CDR3 is given as TCRdb lists it. The V gene is TRBV28, the J gene TRBJ1-6; the tabulated D call, TRBD1, remains unverified against the DNA. The V gene's germline CDR1 is MDHEN and CDR2 SYDVKM. The CDR3 adds up to 10 amino acids, both ends counted. The CDR3 is CASSSGTRDL.

There are many counts of this clone. The chain recombines TRBV11-2 with TRBJ2-3; D not certain. This CDR3 region has 12 residues. Germline CDR1 SGHAT, CDR2 FQNNGV. V was clipped by 4 bases and J by 4 bases, with 6 bases between them. CDR3 coding DNA: TGTGCCAGCAGCTACGTCGCAGATACGCAGTATTTT. Residues: CASSYVADTQYF.

The chain couples TRBV27 to TRBJ1-1; D is perhaps TRBD1 (5 bases). Trimming took 5 bases from V and 1 from J, leaving 17 bases between them. Germline loops: CDR1 MNHEY, CDR2 SMNVEV (reference sequence). The CDR3 sequence is 16 residues long. CDR3: CASSPSTGETNTEAFF. The DNA for the CDR3 is TGTGCCAGCAGTCCGTCCACGGGGGAGACGAACACTGAAGCTTTCTTT.

The chain couples TRBV5-1 to TRBJ2-3; TRBD2 matches 8 bases. V lost 0 bases and J lost 0; bases outside the gene matches: 9. CDR1 and CDR2 (germline): SGHRS, YFSETQ. The CDR3 covers 18 residues. The CDR3 reads CASSLGRGAPPSTDTQYF. DNA for the CDR3: TGCGCCAGCAGCTTGGGGCGGGGGGCCCCACCTAGCACAGATACGCAGTATTTT.

The rearrangement joins TRBV11-2 to TRBJ2-3; TRBD1 aligns across 8 bases. The germline gives CDR1 SGHAT, CDR2 FQNNGV. Losses at the gene ends were 3 bases for V and 2 bases for J; bases not matched to a gene: 7. The CDR3 length is 16 residues. The CDR3, as DNA: TGTGCCAGCAGCTTCCTGAGGGGACAGGTCACAGATACGCAGTATTTT. It specifies CASSFLRGQVTDTQYF.

In this sample, this clone turned up a few times. The J gene is TRBJ1-5, the V gene TRBV3-1 (or the pseudogene TRBV3-2), with D perhaps matching TRBD1 (6 bases). This CDR3 has 15 amino acids. Trimming removed 3 bases at V and 2 bases at J, with 11 bases between. The V gene's germline CDR1 is LGHDT and CDR2 YNNKEL (reference sequence). The DNA of the CDR3 is TGTGCCAGCAGCCAGACGGACAGTCGCAATCAGCCCCAGCATTTT. It codes for CASSQTDSRNQPQHF.

The chain joins TRBV2 to TRBJ2-5; either TRBD1 or TRBD2 may supply D (5 bases each). This CDR3 is built from 16 residues. V was shortened by 3 bases and J by 5 bases, with 19 bases between the two germline ends. CDR1 is SNHLY and CDR2 is FYNNEI in the germline V gene. This CDR3 is CASSDSSGTPGETQYF. The CDR3 DNA reads TGTGCCAGCAGTGACTCTTCCGGGACCCCGGGGGAGACCCAGTACTTC.

The chain recombines TRBV28 with TRBJ2-7; maybe TRBD2 (5 bases). With 0 bases removed from V and 5 bases from J, the gap between germline ends came to 11 bases. The CDR3 totals 14 residues. CDR1 MDHEN and CDR2 SYDVKM come from the germline V gene. CDR3 sequence reads: CASSLWRDSNEQYF. Here the CDR3 DNA reads TGTGCCAGCAGTTTATGGAGGGATTCTAACGAGCAGTACTTC. Based on the CDR3 plus reference TRBV28 and TRBJ2-7, the full variable domain is DVKVTQSSRYLVKRTGEKVFLECVQDMDHENMFWYRQDPGLGLRLIYFSYDVKMKEKGDIPEGYSVSREKKERFSLILESASTNQTSMYLCASSLWRDSNEQYFGPGTRLTVT.

This clone was observed once. The rearrangement uses TRBV5-1 and TRBJ2-5, with 7 bases identical to TRBD2. CDR1 SGHRS and CDR2 YFSETQ come from the germline V gene. This CDR3 has 18 amino acids. After removal of 7 bases from V and 4 bases from J, the junction contained 22 bases not matched to a gene. The CDR3 DNA reads TGCGCCAGCCGCTCCTCGCTGGCAGGGTATGGCGGGGGAGAGACCCAGTACTTC. It specifies CASRSSLAGYGGGETQYF.

The rearrangement links TRBV6-2 or TRBV6-3 to TRBJ2-5; D not certain. Germline values: CDR1 MNHEY, CDR2 SVGEGT. The CDR3 loop spans 15 amino acids. V was clipped by 4 bases and J by 4 bases, with 16 bases between them. CDR3 sequence reads: CASSSPHPAGETQYF. The CDR3 DNA reads as TGTGCCAGCAGTTCCCCCCACCCAGCAGGAGAGACCCAGTACTTC.

This clone was seen just once. The chain couples TRBV6-6 to TRBJ1-1; 8 bases fit TRBD1. The J segment lost 4 bases and the V segment lost 8 bases, leaving 6 bases of the junction unmatched. The CDR3 runs to 13 residues. CDR1 is MNHNY, CDR2 SVGAGI, per germline (reference sequence). CDR3 protein: CASGQGLGTEAFF. The CDR3 DNA reads as TGTGCCAGCGGACAGGGTCTGGGCACTGAAGCTTTCTTT.

The chain carries TRBV7-9 and TRBJ1-2; no reliable D call. The V end was cut by 8 bases, the J end by 5 bases, with 9 bases between. The CDR3 extends over 11 amino acids. Germline CDR1 SEHNR, CDR2 FQNEAQ (reference sequence). This chain's CDR3 is CASGGRYGYTF. The DNA for the CDR3 is TGTGCCAGCGGAGGGAGATATGGCTACACCTTC.

The chain recombines TRBV7-9 with TRBJ1-5; maybe TRBD1 (5 bases). Germline V CDR1 and CDR2: SEHNR, FQNEAQ (reference sequence). The CDR3 sequence is 17 residues long. V lost 5 bases and J 6 bases, leaving 23 bases between the germline ends. The DNA for the CDR3 is TGTGCCAGCAGCCCGAACTCCCGAGACGGACATCGTCAGCCCCAGCATTTT. It yields the protein CASSPNSRDGHRQPQHF.

The rearrangement uses TRBV28 and TRBJ1-5; weak D call: TRBD1 (6 bases). The length of the CDR3 is 15 residues. CDR1 is MDHEN, CDR2 SYDVKM, per germline. Trimming shortened V by 10 bases and J by 1 base, and 17 bases separated the two germline ends. The CDR3 sequence: CANGGGRGSNQPQHF. CDR3 DNA: TGTGCCAACGGGGGGGGCCGAGGGAGCAATCAGCCCCAGCATTTT.

CDR3 in amino acids: CASSEGRLGGYTF. In DNA, the CDR3 is TGTGCCAGCAGCGAGGGGAGGCTCGGTGGCTACACCTTC. The rearrangement links TRBV7-2 to TRBJ1-2; D is possibly TRBD1 (5 bases). Germline V gives CDR1 SGHTA, CDR2 FQGNSA. The CDR3 runs to 13 residues. Trimming stripped 5 bases from V and 7 bases from J, with 14 bases between.